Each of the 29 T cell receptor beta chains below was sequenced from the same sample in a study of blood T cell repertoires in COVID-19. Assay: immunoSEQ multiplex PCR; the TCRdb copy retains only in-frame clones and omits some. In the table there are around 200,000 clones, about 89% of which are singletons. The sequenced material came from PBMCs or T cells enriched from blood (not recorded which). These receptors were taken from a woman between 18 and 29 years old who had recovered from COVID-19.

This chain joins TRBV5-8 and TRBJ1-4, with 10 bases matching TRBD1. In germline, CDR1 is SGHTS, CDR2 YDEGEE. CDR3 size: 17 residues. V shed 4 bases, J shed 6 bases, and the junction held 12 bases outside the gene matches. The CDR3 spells CASSKGQGIEWDEKLFF. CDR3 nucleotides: TGTGCCAGCAGCAAGGGACAGGGGATCGAATGGGATGAAAAACTGTTTTTT.

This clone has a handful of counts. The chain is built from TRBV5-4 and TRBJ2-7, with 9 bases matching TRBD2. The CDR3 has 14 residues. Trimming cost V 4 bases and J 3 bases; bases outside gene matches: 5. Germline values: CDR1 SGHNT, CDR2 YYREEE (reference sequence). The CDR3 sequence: CASSPGLAYYEQYF. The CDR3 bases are TGTGCCAGCAGCCCGGGACTAGCCTACTACGAGCAGTACTTC.

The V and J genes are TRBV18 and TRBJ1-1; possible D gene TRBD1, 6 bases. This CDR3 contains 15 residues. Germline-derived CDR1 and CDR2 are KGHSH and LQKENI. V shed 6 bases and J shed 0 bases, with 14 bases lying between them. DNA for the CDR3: TGTGCCAGCTCTCAGTTCAGGGGACTGAACACTGAAGCTTTCTTT. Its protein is CASSQFRGLNTEAFF.

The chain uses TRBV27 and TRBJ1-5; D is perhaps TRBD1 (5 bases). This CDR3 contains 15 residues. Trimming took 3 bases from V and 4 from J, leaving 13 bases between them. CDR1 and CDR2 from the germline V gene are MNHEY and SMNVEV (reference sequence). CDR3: CASSFFGAGNQPQHF. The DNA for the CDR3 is TGTGCCAGCAGTTTTTTTGGGGCAGGTAATCAGCCCCAGCATTTT.

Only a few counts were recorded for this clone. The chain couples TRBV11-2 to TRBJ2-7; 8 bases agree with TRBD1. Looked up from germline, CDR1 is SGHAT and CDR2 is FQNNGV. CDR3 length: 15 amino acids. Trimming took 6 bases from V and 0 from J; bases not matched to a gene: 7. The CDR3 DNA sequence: TGTGCCAGCAGTCCCCGTCAGGGGGCCTCCTACGAGCAGTACTTC. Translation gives CASSPRQGASYEQYF.

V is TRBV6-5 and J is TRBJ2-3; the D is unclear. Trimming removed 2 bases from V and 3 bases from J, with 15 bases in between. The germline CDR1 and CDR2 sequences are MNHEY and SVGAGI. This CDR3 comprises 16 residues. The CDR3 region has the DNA TGTGCCAGCAGTTACCTCGCGGAAGGCGGTACAGATACGCAGTATTTT. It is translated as CASSYLAEGGTDTQYF.

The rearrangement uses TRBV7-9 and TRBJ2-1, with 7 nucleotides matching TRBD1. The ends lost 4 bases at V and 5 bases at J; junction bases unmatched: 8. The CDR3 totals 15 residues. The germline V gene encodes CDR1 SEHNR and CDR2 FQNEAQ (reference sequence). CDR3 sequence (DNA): TGTGCCAGCAGCTCGTGGGAGACAGGGAACAATGAGCAGTTCTTC. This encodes CASSSWETGNNEQFF.

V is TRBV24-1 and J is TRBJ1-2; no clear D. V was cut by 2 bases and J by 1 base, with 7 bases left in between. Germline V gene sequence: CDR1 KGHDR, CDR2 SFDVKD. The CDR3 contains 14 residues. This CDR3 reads CATSDSPLNYGYTF. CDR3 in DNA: TGTGCCACCAGTGATTCCCCCCTTAACTATGGCTACACCTTC.

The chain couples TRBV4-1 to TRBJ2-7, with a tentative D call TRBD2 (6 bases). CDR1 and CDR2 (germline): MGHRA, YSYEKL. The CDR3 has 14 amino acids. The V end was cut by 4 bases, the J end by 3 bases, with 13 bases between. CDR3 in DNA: TGCGCCAGCAGCCTTAGACTAGATAACTACGAGCAGTACTTC. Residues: CASSLRLDNYEQYF.

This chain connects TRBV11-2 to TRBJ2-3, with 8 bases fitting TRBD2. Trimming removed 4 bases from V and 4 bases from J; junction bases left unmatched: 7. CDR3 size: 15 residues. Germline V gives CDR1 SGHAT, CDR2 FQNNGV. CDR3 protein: CASSYRTSRSDTQYF. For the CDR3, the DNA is TGTGCCAGCAGCTACCGGACTAGCAGGTCAGATACGCAGTATTTT.

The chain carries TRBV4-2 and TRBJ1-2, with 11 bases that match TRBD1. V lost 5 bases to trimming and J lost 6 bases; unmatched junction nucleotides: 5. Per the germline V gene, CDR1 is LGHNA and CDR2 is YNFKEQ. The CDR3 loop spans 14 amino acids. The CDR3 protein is CASSKDRGRDGYTF. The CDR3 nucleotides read TGTGCCAGCAGCAAGGACAGGGGGCGCGATGGCTACACCTTC.

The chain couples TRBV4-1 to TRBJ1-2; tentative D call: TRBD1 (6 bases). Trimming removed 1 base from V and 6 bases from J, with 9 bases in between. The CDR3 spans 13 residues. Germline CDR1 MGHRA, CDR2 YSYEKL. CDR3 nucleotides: TGCGCCAGCAGCCAAGCACAGGGTGATGGCTACACCTTC. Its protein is CASSQAQGDGYTF.

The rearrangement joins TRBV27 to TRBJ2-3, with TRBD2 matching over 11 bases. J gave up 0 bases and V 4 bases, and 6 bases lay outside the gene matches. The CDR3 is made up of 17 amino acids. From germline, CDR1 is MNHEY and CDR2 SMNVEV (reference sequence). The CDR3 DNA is TGTGCCAGCAGTTATTATCGGACTAGCGGGAGCACAGATACGCAGTATTTT. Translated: CASSYYRTSGSTDTQYF.

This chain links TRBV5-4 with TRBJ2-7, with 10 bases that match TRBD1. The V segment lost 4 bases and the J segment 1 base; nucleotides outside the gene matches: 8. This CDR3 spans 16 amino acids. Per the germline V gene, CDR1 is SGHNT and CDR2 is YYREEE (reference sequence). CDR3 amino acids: CASSRTGGLISYEQYF. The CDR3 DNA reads TGTGCCAGCAGCCGGACAGGGGGTCTCATTTCCTACGAGCAGTACTTC.

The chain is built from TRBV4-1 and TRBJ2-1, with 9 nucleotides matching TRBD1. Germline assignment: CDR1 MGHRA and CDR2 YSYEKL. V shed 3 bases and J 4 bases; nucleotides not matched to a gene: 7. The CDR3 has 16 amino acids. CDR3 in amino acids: CASSQAPGQGYNEQFF. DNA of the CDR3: TGCGCCAGCAGCCAGGCTCCGGGACAGGGTTACAATGAGCAGTTCTTC.

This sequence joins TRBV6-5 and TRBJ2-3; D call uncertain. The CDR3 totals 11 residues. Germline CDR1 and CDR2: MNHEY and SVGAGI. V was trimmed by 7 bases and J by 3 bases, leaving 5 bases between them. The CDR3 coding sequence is TGTGCCAGCACGAGAACAGATACGCAGTATTTT. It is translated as CASTRTDTQYF.

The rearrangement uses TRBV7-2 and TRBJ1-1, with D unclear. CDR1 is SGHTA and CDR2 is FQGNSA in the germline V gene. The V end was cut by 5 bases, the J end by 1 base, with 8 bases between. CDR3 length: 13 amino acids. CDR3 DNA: TGTGCCAGCAGCACTACACAGAACACTGAAGCTTTCTTT. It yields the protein CASSTTQNTEAFF.

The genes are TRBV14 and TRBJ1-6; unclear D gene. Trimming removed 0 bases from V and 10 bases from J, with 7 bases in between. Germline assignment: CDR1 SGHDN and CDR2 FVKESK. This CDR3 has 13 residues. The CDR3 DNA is TGTGCCAGCAGCCAAGATCCCCGGTCACCCCTCCACTTT. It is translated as CASSQDPRSPLHF.

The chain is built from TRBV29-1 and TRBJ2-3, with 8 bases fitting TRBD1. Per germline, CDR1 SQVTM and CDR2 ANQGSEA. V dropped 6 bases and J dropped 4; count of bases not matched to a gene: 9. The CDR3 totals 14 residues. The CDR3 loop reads CSVPGQGEADTQYF. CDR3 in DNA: TGCAGCGTCCCAGGACAGGGCGAGGCAGATACGCAGTATTTT.

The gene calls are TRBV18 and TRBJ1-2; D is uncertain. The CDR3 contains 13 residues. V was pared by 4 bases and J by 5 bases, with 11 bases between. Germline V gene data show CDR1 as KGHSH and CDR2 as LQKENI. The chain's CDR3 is CASSLKYEYGYTF. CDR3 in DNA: TGTGCCAGCTCACTAAAGTATGAGTATGGCTACACCTTC.

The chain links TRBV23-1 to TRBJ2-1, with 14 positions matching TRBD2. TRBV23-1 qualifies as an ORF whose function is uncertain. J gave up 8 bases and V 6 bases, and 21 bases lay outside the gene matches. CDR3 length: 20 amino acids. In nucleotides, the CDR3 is TGCGCCAGCAGCCGTGATCAGAGACTAGCGGGAGGGCCATGTCATCATGAGCAGTTCTTC. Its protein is CASSRDQRLAGGPCHHEQFF.

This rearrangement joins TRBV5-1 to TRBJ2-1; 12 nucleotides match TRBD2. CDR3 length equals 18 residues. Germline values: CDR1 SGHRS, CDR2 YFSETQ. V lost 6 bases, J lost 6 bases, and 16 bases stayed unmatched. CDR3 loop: CASIRDSRLAGDINEQFF. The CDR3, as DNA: TGCGCCAGCATCCGGGACAGTCGACTAGCGGGAGATATCAATGAGCAGTTCTTC.

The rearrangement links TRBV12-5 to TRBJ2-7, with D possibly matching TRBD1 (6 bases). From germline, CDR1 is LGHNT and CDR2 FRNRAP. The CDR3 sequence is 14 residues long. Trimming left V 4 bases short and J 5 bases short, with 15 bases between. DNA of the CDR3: TGTGCTAGTGGTTCGCCAGGGGATCCGGACGAGCAGTACTTC. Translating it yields CASGSPGDPDEQYF.

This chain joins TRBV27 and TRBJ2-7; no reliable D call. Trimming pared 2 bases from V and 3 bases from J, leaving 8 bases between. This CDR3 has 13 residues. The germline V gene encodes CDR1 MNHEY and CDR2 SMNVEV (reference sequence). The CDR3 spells CASSLGPGYEQYF. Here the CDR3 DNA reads TGTGCCAGCAGTTTAGGCCCGGGCTACGAGCAGTACTTC.

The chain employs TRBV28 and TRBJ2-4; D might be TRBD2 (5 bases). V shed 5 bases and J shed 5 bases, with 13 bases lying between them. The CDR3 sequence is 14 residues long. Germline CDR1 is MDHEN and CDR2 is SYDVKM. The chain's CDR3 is CASSVPGAENIQYF. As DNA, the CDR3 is TGTGCCAGCAGTGTCCCAGGAGCGGAAAACATTCAGTACTTC. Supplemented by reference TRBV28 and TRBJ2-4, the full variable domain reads DVKVTQSSRYLVKRTGEKVFLECVQDMDHENMFWYRQDPGLGLRLIYFSYDVKMKEKGDIPEGYSVSREKKERFSLILESASTNQTSMYLCASSVPGAENIQYFGAGTRLSVL.

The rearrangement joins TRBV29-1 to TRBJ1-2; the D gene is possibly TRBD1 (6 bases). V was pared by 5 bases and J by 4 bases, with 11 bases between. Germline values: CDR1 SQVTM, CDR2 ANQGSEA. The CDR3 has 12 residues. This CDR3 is CSVTGQFYGYTF. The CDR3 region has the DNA TGCAGCGTTACCGGACAGTTCTATGGCTACACCTTC.

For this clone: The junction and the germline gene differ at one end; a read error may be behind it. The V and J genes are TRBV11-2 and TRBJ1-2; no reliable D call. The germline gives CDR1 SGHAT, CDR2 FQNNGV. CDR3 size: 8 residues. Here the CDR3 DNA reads TGTGCCAGCAGCCCCGACTCCTTC. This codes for CASSPDSF.

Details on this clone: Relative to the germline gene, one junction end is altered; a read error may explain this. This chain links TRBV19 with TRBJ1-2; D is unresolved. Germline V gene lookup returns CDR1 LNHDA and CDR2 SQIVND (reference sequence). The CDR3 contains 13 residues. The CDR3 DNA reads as TGTGCCAGTAGTTTAGACGGTAGATATGGCTACACCTTC. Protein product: CASSLDGRYGYTF.

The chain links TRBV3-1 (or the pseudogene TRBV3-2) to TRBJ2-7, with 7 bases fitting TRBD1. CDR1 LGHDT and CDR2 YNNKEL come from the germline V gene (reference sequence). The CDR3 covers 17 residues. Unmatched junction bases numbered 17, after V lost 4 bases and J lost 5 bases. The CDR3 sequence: CASSPTTGLLVIHEQYF. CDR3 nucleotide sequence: TGTGCCAGCAGCCCAACGACAGGGCTTCTAGTCATCCACGAGCAGTACTTC.